The 16 T cell receptor beta chains below come from one sample, sequenced in a study of CD8+ T cells in alopecia areata. Extracted RNA was reverse transcribed into cDNA, the sequencing template. This table comes from immunoSEQ multiplex PCR, and its TCRdb copy is limited to in-frame clones, with some not included. There are more than 95,000 clones in the sample; 85% to 90% occur only once, and more than 9.5% lies in the top ten. Treatment meaning: oral pan-JAK inhibitor, 5-10 mg twice daily. The sequenced sample was CD8+ T cells sorted from blood, obtained at approximately week 31, from a patient treated with tofacitinib. The receptor source for this set is a human donor with alopecia areata.

The rearrangement uses TRBV4-1 and TRBJ2-7; 9 positions agree with TRBD2. Germline lookup yields CDR1 MGHRA and CDR2 YSYEKL. The junction had 6 bases not matched to a gene; V was cut back by 0 bases and J by 3 bases. This CDR3 region has 16 residues. The CDR3 bases are TGCGCCAGCAGCCAAGACTCACTAGCGGGCCGCTACGAGCAGTACTTC. Its translation: CASSQDSLAGRYEQYF.

This chain uses TRBV4-1 with TRBJ2-1; the D is unclear. Per germline, CDR1 MGHRA and CDR2 YSYEKL. V was cut by 0 bases and J by 7 bases, with 10 bases left in between. The CDR3 is 14 residues long. In DNA form, the CDR3 reads TGCGCCAGCAGCCAAGATGAAGCACCAAATGAGCAGTTCTTC. It specifies CASSQDEAPNEQFF.

This chain uses TRBV30 with TRBJ2-1; unclear D gene. CDR1 is GTSNPN and CDR2 is SVGIG in the germline V gene (reference sequence). The length of the CDR3 is 11 residues. The germline V and J ends were trimmed by 8 bases and 6 bases, with 11 bases remaining between them. CDR3 in DNA: TGTGCCCGATCCGTTAGCAATGAGCAGTTCTTC. This gives the protein CARSVSNEQFF.

V gene TRBV19 combines with J gene TRBJ1-5; D is possibly TRBD1 (5 bases). V shed 0 bases and J shed 2 bases, with 14 bases lying between them. The CDR3 totals 17 residues. Germline V lookup: CDR1 LNHDA, CDR2 SQIVND (reference sequence). DNA of the CDR3: TGTGCCAGTAGTATAGATCTTCAGGGCAGACGCAATCAGCCCCAGCATTTT. As protein: CASSIDLQGRRNQPQHF.

The chain has TRBV13 and TRBJ1-1, with no clear D. Trimming pared 5 bases from V and 11 bases from J, leaving 24 bases between. This CDR3 is 15 amino acids long. The germline gives CDR1 PRHDT, CDR2 FYEKMQ (reference sequence). This CDR3 reads CASSLDITDIRGAFF. CDR3 coding DNA: TGTGCCAGCAGCCTCGACATAACGGATATCAGAGGGGCTTTCTTT.

This chain connects TRBV29-1 to TRBJ2-7; 7 bases are shared with TRBD1. Germline CDR1 reads SQVTM; CDR2 reads ANQGSEA. This CDR3 spans 13 amino acids. With 5 bases clipped from V and 3 bases from J, the junction kept 7 bases outside the gene matches. The chain's CDR3 is CSVFTGDLYEQYF. Written as DNA, the CDR3 is TGCAGCGTTTTTACAGGGGATCTCTACGAGCAGTACTTC.

The genes are TRBV13 and TRBJ2-1; the D is unclear. Deletions cut 4 bases from V and 6 bases from J, with 7 bases between. The CDR3 runs to 12 residues. CDR1 and CDR2 (germline): PRHDT, FYEKMQ (reference sequence). The CDR3 region has the DNA TGTGCCAGCAGCTACCAGGTCAATGAGCAGTTCTTC. It yields the protein CASSYQVNEQFF.

The rearrangement links TRBV6-1 to TRBJ1-2, with D possibly TRBD1 on 6 matching bases. This CDR3 comprises 14 residues. Per germline, CDR1 MNHNS and CDR2 SASEGT. The V end lost 3 bases, the J end lost 8 bases, and 16 bases lay between the germline ends. Here the CDR3 DNA reads TGTGCCAGCAGTGATTCGACAGGAGACGGCGGCTACACCTTC. Residues: CASSDSTGDGGYTF.

The chain recombines TRBV29-1 with TRBJ1-2, with a possible D match to TRBD1 (5 bases). The germline CDR1 and CDR2 sequences are SQVTM and ANQGSEA. CDR3 length: 15 residues. V was pared by 6 bases and J by 8 bases, with 25 bases between. Written as DNA, the CDR3 is TGCAGCGTCCCGACTCGCGGGGGTGAAGCTGTCGGCTACACCTTC. Translation gives CSVPTRGGEAVGYTF.

This clone was seen more than once but under ten times. The chain is built from TRBV6-5 and TRBJ2-1; TRBD2 agrees at 11 bases. Per germline, CDR1 MNHEY and CDR2 SVGAGI. There are 14 residues in the CDR3. V shed 4 bases and J 9 bases; nucleotides not matched to a gene: 5. The CDR3 loop is CASSLAGTSGEQFF. DNA for the CDR3: TGTGCCAGCAGTTTGGCCGGGACTAGCGGTGAGCAGTTCTTC.

This clone is a singleton in its sample. The chain combines TRBV5-4 with TRBJ2-1; 7 bases agree with TRBD2. The germline CDR1 and CDR2 sequences are SGHNT and YYREEE (reference sequence). The CDR3 is 14 amino acids. V lost 6 bases, J lost 4 bases, and 7 bases stayed unmatched. The CDR3 bases are TGTGCCAGCAAGGAATGGGGAGGGTACAATGAGCAGTTCTTC. Its protein product is CASKEWGGYNEQFF.

V is TRBV11-2 and J is TRBJ2-3; D gene unclear. This CDR3 is built from 15 residues. The V gene lost 1 base and the J gene lost 2 bases, with 10 bases spanning the gap. Germline loops: CDR1 SGHAT, CDR2 FQNNGV. The CDR3, as DNA: TGTGCCAGCAGCTTAGTGGACGGATACACAGATACGCAGTATTTT. Its translation is CASSLVDGYTDTQYF.

The chain recombines TRBV29-1 with TRBJ2-7, with a tentative D call TRBD2 (6 bases). The CDR3 is 13 amino acids. CDR1 and CDR2 from the germline V gene are SQVTM and ANQGSEA. V was cut by 7 bases and J by 7 bases, with 20 bases left in between. This CDR3 reads CSAQSREVGEQYF. DNA of the CDR3: TGCAGCGCCCAAAGCAGGGAGGTTGGTGAGCAGTACTTC.

This clone was detected a few times. The chain has TRBV4-1 and TRBJ2-1; D tentatively fits TRBD1 or TRBD2 (5 bases each). The CDR3 consists of 15 residues. Germline CDR1 and CDR2: MGHRA and YSYEKL. Trimming shortened V by 0 bases and J by 6 bases, and 12 bases separated the two germline ends. In DNA form, the CDR3 reads TGCGCCAGCAGCCAAGAAGGTACGGGGCTCAATGAGCAGTTCTTC. This sequence encodes CASSQEGTGLNEQFF.

The DNA of the CDR3 is TGTGCCAGCAGCTTGGGACTAGCGAACTACAATGAGCAGTTCTTC. Translating it yields CASSLGLANYNEQFF. This rearrangement joins TRBV7-9 to TRBJ2-1; 10 bases match TRBD2. Germline V gives CDR1 SEHNR, CDR2 FQNEAQ (reference sequence). Trimming at V came to 3 bases and at J to 3 bases, leaving 2 bases not matched to a gene. There are 15 residues in the CDR3.

V and J are TRBV19 and TRBJ2-1; D is undetermined. Germline V gives CDR1 LNHDA, CDR2 SQIVND (reference sequence). The CDR3 covers 14 residues. V dropped 6 bases and J dropped 5 bases, with 14 bases sitting between them. CDR3 DNA: TGTGCCAGTAGCCCCCCGGCTCTCCACAATGAGCAGTTCTTC. Its protein is CASSPPALHNEQFF. The full variable domain, completed using reference TRBV19 and TRBJ2-1, is DGGITQSPKYLFRKEGQNVTLSCEQNLNHDAMYWYRQDPGQGLRLIYYSQIVNDFQKGDIAEGYSVSREKKESFPLTVTSAQKNPTAFYLCASSPPALHNEQFFGPGTRLTVL.